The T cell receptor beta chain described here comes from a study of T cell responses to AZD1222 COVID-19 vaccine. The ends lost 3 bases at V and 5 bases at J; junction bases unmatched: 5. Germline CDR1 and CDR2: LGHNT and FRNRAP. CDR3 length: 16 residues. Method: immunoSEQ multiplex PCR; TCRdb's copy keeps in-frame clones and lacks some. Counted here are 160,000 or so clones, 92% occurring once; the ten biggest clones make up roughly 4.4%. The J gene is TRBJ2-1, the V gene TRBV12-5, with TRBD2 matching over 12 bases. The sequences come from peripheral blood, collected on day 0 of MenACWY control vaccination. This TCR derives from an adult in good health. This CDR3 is CASGLRLAGVDNEQFF. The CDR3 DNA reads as TGTGCTAGTGGTTTAAGACTAGCGGGAGTCGACAATGAGCAGTTCTTC.